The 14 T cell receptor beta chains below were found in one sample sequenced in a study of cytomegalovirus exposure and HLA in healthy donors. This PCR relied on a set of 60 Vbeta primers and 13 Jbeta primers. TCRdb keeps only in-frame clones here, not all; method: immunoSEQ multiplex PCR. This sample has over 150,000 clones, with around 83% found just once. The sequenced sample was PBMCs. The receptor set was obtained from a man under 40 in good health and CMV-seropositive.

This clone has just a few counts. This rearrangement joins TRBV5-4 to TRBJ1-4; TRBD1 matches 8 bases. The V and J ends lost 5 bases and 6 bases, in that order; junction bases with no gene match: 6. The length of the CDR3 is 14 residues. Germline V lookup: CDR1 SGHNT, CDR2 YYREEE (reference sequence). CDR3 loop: CASRVAGGDEKLFF. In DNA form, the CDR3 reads TGTGCCAGCAGAGTTGCAGGGGGCGATGAAAAACTGTTTTTT.

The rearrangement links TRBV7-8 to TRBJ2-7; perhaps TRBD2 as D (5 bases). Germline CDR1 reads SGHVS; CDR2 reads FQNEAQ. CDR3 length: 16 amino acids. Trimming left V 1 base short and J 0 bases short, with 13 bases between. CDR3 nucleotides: TGTGCCAGCAGCTTAGTCGGCAGAACTAGCTCCTACGAGCAGTACTTC. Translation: CASSLVGRTSSYEQYF.

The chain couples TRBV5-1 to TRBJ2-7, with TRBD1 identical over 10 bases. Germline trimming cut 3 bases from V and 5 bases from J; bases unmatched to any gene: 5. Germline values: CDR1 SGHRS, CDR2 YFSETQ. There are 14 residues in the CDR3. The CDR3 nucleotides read TGCGCCAGCAGCTACCCCGGGACAGGGGACGAGCAGTACGTC. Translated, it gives CASSYPGTGDEQYV.

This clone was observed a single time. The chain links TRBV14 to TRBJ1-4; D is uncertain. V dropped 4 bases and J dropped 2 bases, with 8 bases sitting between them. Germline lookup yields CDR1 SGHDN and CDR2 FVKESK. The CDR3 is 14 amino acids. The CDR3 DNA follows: TGTGCCAGCAGCCGAGCGGGTACTAATGAAAAACTGTTTTTT. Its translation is CASSRAGTNEKLFF. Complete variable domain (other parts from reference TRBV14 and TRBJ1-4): EAGVTQFPSHSVIEKGQTVTLRCDPISGHDNLYWYRRVMGKEIKFLLHFVKESKQDESGMPNNRFLAERTGGTYSTLKVQPAELEDSGVYFCASSRAGTNEKLFFGSGTQLSVL.

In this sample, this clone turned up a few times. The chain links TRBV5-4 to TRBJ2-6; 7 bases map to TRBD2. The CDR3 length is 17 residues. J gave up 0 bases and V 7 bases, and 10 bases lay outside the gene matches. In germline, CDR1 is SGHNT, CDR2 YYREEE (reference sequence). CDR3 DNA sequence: TGTGCCAGCCATCGGGGAGGGCGGAGCTCTGGGGCCAACGTCCTGACTTTC. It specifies CASHRGGRSSGANVLTF.

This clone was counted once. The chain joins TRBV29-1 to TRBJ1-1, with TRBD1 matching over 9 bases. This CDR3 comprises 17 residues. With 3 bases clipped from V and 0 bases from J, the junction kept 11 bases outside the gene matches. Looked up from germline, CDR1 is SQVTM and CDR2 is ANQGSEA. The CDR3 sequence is CSVDRAGTGLMNTEAFF. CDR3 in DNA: TGCAGCGTTGATAGGGCCGGGACAGGGCTTATGAACACTGAAGCTTTCTTT.

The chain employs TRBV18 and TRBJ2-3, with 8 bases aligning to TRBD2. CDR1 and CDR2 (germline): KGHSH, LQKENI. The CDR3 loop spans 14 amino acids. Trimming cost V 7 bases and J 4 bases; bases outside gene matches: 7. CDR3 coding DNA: TGTGCCAGCTTACCGGGACTAGGTGCAGATACGCAGTATTTT. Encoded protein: CASLPGLGADTQYF. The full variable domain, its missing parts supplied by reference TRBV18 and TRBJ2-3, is NAGVMQNPRHLVRRRGQEARLRCSPMKGHSHVYWYRQLPEEGLKFMVYLQKENIIDESGMPKERFSAEFPKEGPSILRIQQVVRGDSAAYFCASLPGLGADTQYFGPGTRLTVL.

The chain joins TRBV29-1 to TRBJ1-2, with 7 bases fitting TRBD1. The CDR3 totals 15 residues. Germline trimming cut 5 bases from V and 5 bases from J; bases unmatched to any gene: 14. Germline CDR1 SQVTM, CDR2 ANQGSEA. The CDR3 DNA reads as TGCAGCGTTCGGACAGGCCCTCCCTTATATTATGGCTACACCTTC. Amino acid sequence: CSVRTGPPLYYGYTF.

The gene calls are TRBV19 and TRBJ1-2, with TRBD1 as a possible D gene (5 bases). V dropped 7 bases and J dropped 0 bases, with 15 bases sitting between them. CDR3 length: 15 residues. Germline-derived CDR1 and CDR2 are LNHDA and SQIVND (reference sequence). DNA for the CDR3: TGTGCCAGTATCCGGACCTTAGGGGCTAACTATGGCTACACCTTC. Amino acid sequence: CASIRTLGANYGYTF.

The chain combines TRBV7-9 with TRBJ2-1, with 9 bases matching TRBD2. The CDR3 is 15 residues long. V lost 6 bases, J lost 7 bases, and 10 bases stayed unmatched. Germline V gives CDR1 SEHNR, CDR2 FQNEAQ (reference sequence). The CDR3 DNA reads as TGTGCCAGCAGTTTTAGCGGGAGTGTCAGGAATGAGCAGTTCTTC. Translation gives CASSFSGSVRNEQFF.

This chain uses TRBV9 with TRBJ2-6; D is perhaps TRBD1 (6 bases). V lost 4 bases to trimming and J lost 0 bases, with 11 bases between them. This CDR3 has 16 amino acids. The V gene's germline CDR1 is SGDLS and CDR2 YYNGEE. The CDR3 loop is CASSTTGSSGANVLTF. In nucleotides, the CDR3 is TGTGCCAGCAGCACAACAGGGAGCTCTGGGGCCAACGTCCTGACTTTC.

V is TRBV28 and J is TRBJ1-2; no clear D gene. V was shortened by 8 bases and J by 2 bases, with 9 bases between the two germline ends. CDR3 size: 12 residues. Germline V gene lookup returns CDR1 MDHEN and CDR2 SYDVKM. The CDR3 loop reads CASDNSNYGYTF. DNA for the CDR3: TGTGCCAGCGACAACTCCAACTATGGCTACACCTTC.

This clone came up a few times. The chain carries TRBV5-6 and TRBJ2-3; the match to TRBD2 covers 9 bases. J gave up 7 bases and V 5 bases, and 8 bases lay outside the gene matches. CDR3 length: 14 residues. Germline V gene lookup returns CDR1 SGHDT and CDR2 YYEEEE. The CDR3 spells CASSTGLAINTQYF. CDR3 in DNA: TGTGCCAGCAGTACGGGACTAGCTATAAATACGCAGTATTTT.

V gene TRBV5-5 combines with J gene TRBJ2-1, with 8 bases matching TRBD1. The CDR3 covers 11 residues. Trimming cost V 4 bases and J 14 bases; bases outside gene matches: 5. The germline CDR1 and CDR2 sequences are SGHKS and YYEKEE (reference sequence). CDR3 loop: CASSVGTGEFF. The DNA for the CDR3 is TGTGCCAGCAGCGTCGGGACAGGAGAGTTCTTC.